Below are 27 T cell receptor beta chains sequenced from a single sample in a study of cytomegalovirus exposure and HLA in healthy donors. The PCR had 60 Vbeta and 13 Jbeta primers. Assay: immunoSEQ multiplex PCR; the TCRdb copy retains only in-frame clones and omits some. The sample includes almost 70,000 clones, more than 60% seen only once; the top ten take about 15%. Sample: PBMCs. The receptors were sampled from a male donor in good health and CMV-seropositive.

The gene calls are TRBV9 and TRBJ1-1, with 9 bases that match TRBD1. The V and J ends lost 2 bases and 3 bases, in that order; junction bases with no gene match: 8. The germline CDR1 and CDR2 sequences are SGDLS and YYNGEE. This CDR3 is built from 16 residues. The CDR3 is CASSVRGTGGYTEAFF. Here the CDR3 DNA reads TGTGCCAGCAGCGTGAGAGGAACAGGGGGCTACACTGAAGCTTTCTTT.

There are a few counts of this clone. This chain links TRBV4-3 with TRBJ1-3; a weak D match, TRBD1 (5 bases). This CDR3 spans 17 amino acids. CDR1 and CDR2 (germline): LGHNA, YSLEER. V was shortened by 1 base and J by 8 bases, with 21 bases between the two germline ends. This CDR3 is CASSQVLAGAPLDTIYF. For the CDR3, the DNA is TGCGCCAGCAGCCAAGTACTGGCTGGGGCTCCCCTCGACACCATATATTTT.

The rearrangement links TRBV4-1 to TRBJ1-6; 8 bases are shared with TRBD1. With V trimmed by 4 bases and J by 8 bases, 7 bases remained unmatched. The CDR3 is made up of 15 amino acids. Germline V gene data show CDR1 as MGHRA and CDR2 as YSYEKL. The CDR3 DNA reads TGCGCCAGCAGCCTAGGACAGGGAGTTGATTCACCCCTCCACTTT. Residues: CASSLGQGVDSPLHF.

The sample holds one count of this clone. The V gene is TRBV28, the J gene TRBJ1-2; the D gene is possibly TRBD1 (5 bases). Germline CDR1 and CDR2: MDHEN and SYDVKM. This CDR3 is built from 11 residues. Between the trimmed V and J ends, which lost 10 bases and 8 bases, there was a span of 14 bases. The CDR3, as DNA: TGTGCCACCCACCTGGGGCTCGGCTACACCTTC. Translated, it gives CATHLGLGYTF.

The rearrangement links TRBV5-1 to TRBJ2-3, with TRBD2 as a possible D gene (6 bases). Trimming left V 6 bases short and J 4 bases short, with 15 bases between. The CDR3 is 14 residues long. From germline, CDR1 is SGHRS and CDR2 YFSETQ. CDR3 sequence: CASTGGPPADTQYF. The CDR3 DNA sequence: TGCGCCAGCACAGGAGGGCCCCCTGCAGATACGCAGTATTTT.

The rearrangement uses TRBV11-2 and TRBJ2-3; 10 positions match TRBD2. Germline lookup yields CDR1 SGHAT and CDR2 FQNNGV. Trimming at V came to 4 bases and at J to 2 bases, leaving 9 bases not matched to a gene. The CDR3 sequence is 17 residues long. CDR3 in amino acids: CASSSPRLAGVTDTQYF. The DNA of the CDR3 is TGTGCCAGCAGCTCCCCGCGGCTAGCGGGGGTCACAGATACGCAGTATTTT.

This sequence joins TRBV2 and TRBJ1-1; 8 nucleotides line up with TRBD1. Per the germline V gene, CDR1 is SNHLY and CDR2 is FYNNEI. The V and J ends lost 4 bases and 5 bases, in that order; junction bases with no gene match: 6. This CDR3 is built from 14 residues. CDR3 nucleotide sequence: TGTGCCAGCAGTGTCCAGGGGGCGCGGACTGAAGCTTTCTTT. This sequence encodes CASSVQGARTEAFF.

This chain joins TRBV20-1 and TRBJ1-1; D gene unclear. V was pared by 2 bases and J by 6 bases, with 4 bases between. Germline V CDR1 and CDR2: DFQATT, SNEGSKA (reference sequence). The CDR3 is 10 residues long. CDR3 sequence reads: CSARPSEAFF. CDR3 sequence (DNA): TGCAGTGCTAGACCCTCTGAAGCTTTCTTT.

Only one count was recorded for this clone. This chain joins TRBV2 and TRBJ1-1; D is possibly TRBD1 (5 bases). The CDR3 spans 14 residues. Germline-derived CDR1 and CDR2 are SNHLY and FYNNEI. V lost 9 bases and J lost 0, with 14 bases in between. The CDR3 region has the DNA TGTGCCAGGAATAACGGACATCTGAACACTGAAGCTTTCTTT. This gives the protein CARNNGHLNTEAFF.

The chain is built from TRBV27 and TRBJ2-5, with D possibly matching TRBD1 (6 bases). The CDR3 extends over 14 amino acids. The germline V gene has CDR1 MNHEY and CDR2 SMNVEV (reference sequence). V was trimmed by 6 bases and J by 5 bases, leaving 16 bases between them. This CDR3 reads CASRRPGVQETQYF. In DNA form, the CDR3 reads TGTGCCAGCAGAAGGCCAGGGGTACAGGAGACCCAGTACTTC.

V and J are TRBV7-9 and TRBJ1-3; 7 bases fit TRBD1. Germline-derived CDR1 and CDR2 are SEHNR and FQNEAQ (reference sequence). The ends lost 3 bases at V and 3 bases at J; junction bases unmatched: 11. The length of the CDR3 is 17 residues. The CDR3 sequence is CASSFRQDRSNGNTIYF. The DNA for the CDR3 is TGTGCCAGCAGCTTTAGACAGGACAGGAGCAATGGAAACACCATATATTTT.

In its sample, this clone was seen a few times. Other DNA sequences within the sample encode an identical CDR3. The chain is built from TRBV4-3 and TRBJ1-2, with 10 bases matching TRBD1. Per germline, CDR1 LGHNA and CDR2 YSLEER. The CDR3 has 16 residues. J lost 4 bases, V lost 0 bases, and 5 bases had no gene match. CDR3 coding DNA: TGCGCCAGCAGCCAAGATGGGACAGGGGAGGGCTATGGCTACACCTTC. This encodes CASSQDGTGEGYGYTF.

The V and J genes are TRBV27 and TRBJ1-1; possibly TRBD1 for D (6 bases). The CDR3 spans 12 residues. The germline V gene has CDR1 MNHEY and CDR2 SMNVEV (reference sequence). DNA for the CDR3: TGTGCAACCAGGGGCGTGAACACTGAAGCTTTCTTT. It codes for CATRGVNTEAFF.

The rearrangement links TRBV30 to TRBJ2-2; D unclear. The V end lost 4 bases, the J end lost 1 base, and 10 bases lay between the germline ends. Germline V gives CDR1 GTSNPN, CDR2 SVGIG (reference sequence). The CDR3 is made up of 14 amino acids. The CDR3 spells CAWNWRRNTGELFF. For the CDR3, the DNA is TGTGCCTGGAACTGGCGGCGGAACACCGGGGAGCTGTTTTTT. The full variable domain, completed using reference TRBV30 and TRBJ2-2, is SQTIHQWPATLVQPVGSPLSLECTVEGTSNPNLYWYRQAAGRGLQLLFYSVGIGQISSEVPQNLSASRPQDRQFILSSKKLLLSDSGFYLCAWNWRRNTGELFFGEGSRLTVL.

This clone was seen once. The chain is built from TRBV13 and TRBJ2-5; no clear D gene. Trimming took 3 bases from V and 5 from J, leaving 16 bases between them. Germline CDR1 is PRHDT and CDR2 is FYEKMQ (reference sequence). This CDR3 is 15 amino acids long. This CDR3 reads CASSLGSNLGETQYF. The CDR3 nucleotides read TGTGCCAGCAGCTTGGGCAGTAATCTCGGTGAGACCCAGTACTTC.

The V gene is TRBV19, the J gene TRBJ2-3, with a weak D call TRBD1 (5 bases). Trimming left V 1 base short and J 4 bases short, with 6 bases between. The germline V gene has CDR1 LNHDA and CDR2 SQIVND (reference sequence). CDR3 length: 13 amino acids. The CDR3 loop reads CASSIGGPDTQYF. The CDR3, as DNA: TGTGCCAGTAGTATAGGGGGCCCAGATACGCAGTATTTT.

The chain has TRBV7-9 and TRBJ2-2; D perhaps matches TRBD2 (6 bases). The CDR3 is 16 residues long. Germline CDR1 SEHNR, CDR2 FQNEAQ (reference sequence). The ends were cut back, 0 bases at V and 6 bases at J, with 14 bases in the middle. The chain's CDR3 is CASSLASGQFPGELFF. For the CDR3, the DNA is TGTGCCAGCAGCTTAGCTAGCGGTCAATTCCCCGGGGAGCTGTTTTTT.

The genes are TRBV2 and TRBJ2-3, with 15 nucleotides matching TRBD2. From germline, CDR1 is SNHLY and CDR2 FYNNEI. The CDR3 has 17 residues. The ends lost 10 bases at V and 3 bases at J; junction bases unmatched: 11. The CDR3 bases are TGTGCCACCCCCCCCGGGACTAGCGGGGGGCGGACAGATACGCAGTATTTT. It is translated as CATPPGTSGGRTDTQYF.

To note about this clone: Other DNA sequences in this specimen translate into the identical CDR3. The gene calls are TRBV6-5 and TRBJ1-2, with D tentatively TRBD1 (5 bases). V gave up 5 bases and J gave up 8 bases, with 12 bases separating them. CDR3 length: 12 amino acids. Germline CDR1 MNHEY, CDR2 SVGAGI. CDR3 protein: CASSGRVEGYTF. CDR3 nucleotides: TGTGCCAGCAGTGGCAGGGTGGAGGGCTACACCTTC.

The CDR3 spells CASSLLFAGAAYEQYF. The CDR3 DNA reads TGTGCCAGCAGCTTGCTATTTGCGGGGGCCGCCTACGAGCAGTACTTC. V and J are TRBV7-9 and TRBJ2-7; TRBD2 might be the D (7 bases). V was pared by 3 bases and J by 2 bases, with 17 bases between. In germline, CDR1 is SEHNR, CDR2 FQNEAQ (reference sequence). CDR3 length equals 16 residues.

V and J are TRBV6-5 and TRBJ1-1; TRBD1 matches at 7 bases. V lost 6 bases to trimming and J lost 6 bases; unmatched junction nucleotides: 7. The CDR3 consists of 13 residues. Germline CDR1 MNHEY, CDR2 SVGAGI. CDR3 DNA: TGTGCCAGCAGCGGACAGGAAGGGTCTGAAGCTTTCTTT. Protein sequence: CASSGQEGSEAFF.

The rearrangement joins TRBV5-1 to TRBJ2-7, with D unclear. V shed 2 bases and J shed 0 bases, with 9 bases lying between them. CDR3 length equals 14 residues. Germline V gene lookup returns CDR1 SGHRS and CDR2 YFSETQ. As DNA, the CDR3 is TGCGCCAGCAGCTTTCAGGCGAGCTCCTACGAGCAGTACTTC. Residues: CASSFQASSYEQYF.

The chain joins TRBV19 to TRBJ2-7, with TRBD2 matching over 8 bases. Germline CDR1 and CDR2: LNHDA and SQIVND (reference sequence). The ends lost 1 base at V and 0 bases at J; junction bases unmatched: 2. The CDR3 contains 15 residues. In DNA, the CDR3 is TGTGCCAGTAGTATAGCAAGCGGGGGCTCCTACGAGCAGTACTTC. Translation gives CASSIASGGSYEQYF.

J is TRBJ2-3 and V is TRBV21-1; no DNA check was done on the table's D call, TRBD2. TRBV21-1 is listed as a pseudogene. CDR3 length: 17 residues. The CDR3 nucleotides are TGTGCCAGCAGCACCACCGGACTAGCGGGAATGTTAGATACGCAGTATTTT. It yields the protein CASSTTGLAGMLDTQYF.

Here the CDR3 DNA reads TGCGCCAGCAGCTCCGGGTACCAAGAGACCCAGTACTTC. Its protein product is CASSSGYQETQYF. J is TRBJ2-5 and V is TRBV5-1; unclear D gene. From germline, CDR1 is SGHRS and CDR2 YFSETQ. This CDR3 region has 13 residues. Between the trimmed V and J ends, which lost 3 bases and 0 bases, there was a span of 6 bases.

V is TRBV5-1 and J is TRBJ1-4; D is unresolved. This CDR3 has 14 residues. Germline CDR1 reads SGHRS; CDR2 reads YFSETQ. With 0 bases removed from V and 8 bases from J, the gap between germline ends came to 11 bases. The CDR3 region has the DNA TGCGCCAGCAGCTTGGGAGGGTTTCGGGAAAAACTGTTTTTT. It specifies CASSLGGFREKLFF.

The chain couples TRBV10-1 to TRBJ2-7, with a possible D match to TRBD2 (5 bases). Germline CDR1 reads WNHNN; CDR2 reads SYGVQD (reference sequence). With 4 bases removed from V and 1 base from J, the gap between germline ends came to 11 bases. The CDR3 totals 14 residues. The CDR3 DNA sequence: TGCGCCAGCAGTGGAGCGGAGCGGTCCTACGAGCAGTACTTC. It is translated as CASSGAERSYEQYF.